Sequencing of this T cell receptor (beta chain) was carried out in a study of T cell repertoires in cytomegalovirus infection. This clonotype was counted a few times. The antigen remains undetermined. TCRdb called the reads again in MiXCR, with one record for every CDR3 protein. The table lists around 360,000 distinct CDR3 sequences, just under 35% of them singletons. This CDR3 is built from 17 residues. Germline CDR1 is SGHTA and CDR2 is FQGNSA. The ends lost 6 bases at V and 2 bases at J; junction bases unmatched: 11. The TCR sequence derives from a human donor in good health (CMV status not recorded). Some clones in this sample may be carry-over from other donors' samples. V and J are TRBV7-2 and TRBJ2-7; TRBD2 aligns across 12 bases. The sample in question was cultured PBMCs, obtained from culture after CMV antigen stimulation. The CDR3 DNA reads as TGTGCCAGCAGTCCTCCGGGACTAGCGGGTTCGGCCTACGAGCAGTACTTC. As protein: CASSPPGLAGSAYEQYF.